A selection of T cell receptor beta chains follows, all from one sample in a study of Ad26.COV2.S vaccination and SARS-CoV-2 variants. Assay used: immunoSEQ multiplex PCR; TCRdb lists only in-frame clones, some missing. This table has around 350,000 clones, just over 90% appearing once. Sequenced here: peripheral blood, sampled after recovery from COVID-19. The receptors come from a human donor who had recovered from COVID-19. The CDR3 runs from the conserved cysteine through the conserved F or W. The order of the fields is J gene, V gene, CDR3 protein.

J gene: TRBJ1-1
V gene: TRBV5-1
CDR3 protein: CASSLEEGGYTEAFF

J gene: TRBJ2-7
V gene: TRBV6-2/TRBV6-3
CDR3 protein: CASSYRTGTLAYEQYF

J gene: TRBJ2-1
V gene: TRBV9
CDR3 protein: CASSVREGSPYNEQFF

J gene: TRBJ1-1
V gene: TRBV19
CDR3 protein: CASSIVVALDTYTEAFF

J gene: TRBJ2-1
V gene: TRBV6-7
CDR3 protein: CASSYLDSINEQFF

J gene: TRBJ1-6
V gene: TRBV6-5
CDR3 protein: CASRTDRGLDSPLHF

J gene: TRBJ1-2
V gene: TRBV11-2
CDR3 protein: CASSLHYRTGGGGYTF

J gene: TRBJ1-1
V gene: TRBV19
CDR3 protein: CASSISAGGAPRNTEAFF

J gene: TRBJ1-5
V gene: TRBV7-2
CDR3 protein: CASSFGVQQPQHF

J gene: TRBJ1-2
V gene: TRBV16
CDR3 protein: CASSQSASPTYGYTF

J gene: TRBJ2-7
V gene: TRBV7-9
CDR3 protein: CASSWTPYEQYF

J gene: TRBJ2-4
V gene: TRBV7-6
CDR3 protein: CASSAGGAKNIQYF

J gene: TRBJ2-7
V gene: TRBV19
CDR3 protein: CASSMDGRFQSSYEQYF

J gene: TRBJ2-1
V gene: TRBV4-3
CDR3 protein: CASSQDPAGDPKQFF

J gene: TRBJ1-4
V gene: TRBV15
CDR3 protein: CATSRAGEKLFF

J gene: TRBJ2-2
V gene: TRBV6-5
CDR3 protein: CASSQSTGELFF

J gene: TRBJ2-2
V gene: TRBV11-1
CDR3 protein: CASSLVVLGTGELFF

J gene: TRBJ2-5
V gene: TRBV10-2
CDR3 protein: CASSSTGGEETQYF